The 26 T cell receptor beta chains below all came from one sample that was sequenced in a study of blood T cell repertoires in COVID-19. Profiling relied on immunoSEQ multiplex PCR, and the TCRdb table lists in-frame clones only, not all of them. This table has 140,000 or so clones, 80% to 90% appearing once. The sequencing input was PBMCs or T cells enriched from blood (not recorded which). The receptors were sampled from a woman between 45 and 65 years old with acute COVID-19.

V usage is TRBV6-4 and J usage is TRBJ2-1; TRBD1 might be the D (5 bases). Germline loops: CDR1 MRHNA, CDR2 SNTAGT. V was cut by 4 bases and J by 6 bases, with 16 bases left in between. The CDR3 extends over 15 amino acids. CDR3: CASSVSAGSSNEQFF. The CDR3, as DNA: TGTGCCAGCAGTGTTTCGGCAGGGTCTTCCAATGAGCAGTTCTTC.

The rearrangement uses TRBV12-5 and TRBJ1-1; the match to TRBD1 covers 7 bases. Trimming took 7 bases from V and 0 from J; bases not matched to a gene: 5. From germline, CDR1 is LGHNT and CDR2 FRNRAP. The CDR3 is 14 residues long. The CDR3 DNA sequence: TGTGCTAGTGAACCGGGACAGCTGAACACTGAAGCTTTCTTT. It specifies CASEPGQLNTEAFF.

V is TRBV3-1 (or the pseudogene TRBV3-2) and J is TRBJ1-2, with D perhaps TRBD1 (6 bases). The ends were cut back, 1 base at V and 7 bases at J, with 10 bases in the middle. CDR3 length: 13 amino acids. CDR1 is LGHDT, CDR2 YNNKEL, per germline (reference sequence). CDR3 sequence (DNA): TGTGCCAGCAGCCAAGGACAGGCGGCTGGCTACACCTTC. Its protein is CASSQGQAAGYTF.

This clone has more than one count but fewer than ten. The genes are TRBV27 and TRBJ2-1, with 9 bases that match TRBD2. The CDR3 is made up of 16 amino acids. With 6 bases clipped from V and 6 bases from J, the junction kept 12 bases outside the gene matches. CDR1 and CDR2 from the germline V gene are MNHEY and SMNVEV (reference sequence). The CDR3 DNA reads as TGTGCCAGCAGGGTCTATCGGGGTAGCGGGAGCAATGAGCAGTTCTTC. Translating it yields CASRVYRGSGSNEQFF.

The chain employs TRBV4-2 and TRBJ2-7; 9 positions agree with TRBD1. This CDR3 has 15 residues. Germline-derived CDR1 and CDR2 are LGHNA and YNFKEQ. The trim removed 2 bases at V and 2 bases at J, leaving 4 bases unmatched. The CDR3 DNA reads as TGTGCCAGCAGCCAACGGGACAGGGATACCTACGAGCAGTACTTC. Translation: CASSQRDRDTYEQYF.

This rearrangement joins TRBV7-8 to TRBJ1-5; a weak D match, TRBD1 (5 bases). The V gene lost 3 bases and the J gene lost 7 bases, with 13 bases spanning the gap. This CDR3 is built from 14 residues. Germline CDR1 reads SGHVS; CDR2 reads FQNEAQ. The CDR3 coding sequence is TGTGCCAGCAGCTTGCAGGTAGGGGCCCAGCCCCAGCATTTT. This translates into CASSLQVGAQPQHF.

The CDR3 loop is CASSRYAANGSNSPLHF. The CDR3 DNA follows: TGTGCCAGCTCAAGATACGCAGCGAACGGGAGTAATTCACCCCTCCACTTT. The chain couples TRBV18 to TRBJ1-6; unclear D gene. The CDR3 runs 17 residues. The germline gives CDR1 KGHSH, CDR2 LQKENI. Trimming shortened V by 5 bases and J by 6 bases, and 20 bases separated the two germline ends.

The V gene is TRBV14, the J gene TRBJ2-1; the D is unclear. V lost 4 bases and J lost 9, with 16 bases in between. This CDR3 is 14 amino acids long. In germline, CDR1 is SGHDN, CDR2 FVKESK. The CDR3: CASSPFEVSGEQFF. In DNA, the CDR3 is TGTGCCAGCAGCCCCTTCGAGGTTTCGGGTGAGCAGTTCTTC.

This chain uses TRBV5-1 with TRBJ2-1; D is possibly TRBD1 (6 bases). The CDR3 spans 16 residues. Trimming removed 0 bases from V and 1 base from J, with 11 bases in between. Per germline, CDR1 SGHRS and CDR2 YFSETQ. CDR3 amino acids: CASSLETGVSYNEQFF. In DNA form, the CDR3 reads TGCGCCAGCAGCTTGGAGACAGGTGTATCCTACAATGAGCAGTTCTTC.

The genes are TRBV28 and TRBJ1-2; TRBD1 matches at 7 bases. CDR1 is MDHEN and CDR2 is SYDVKM in the germline V gene. The V gene end was trimmed by 6 bases and the J gene end by 7 bases; junction bases not matched to a gene: 5. CDR3 length: 12 residues. The CDR3 loop is CASSTGEGGYTF. As DNA, the CDR3 is TGTGCCAGCAGCACAGGGGAAGGTGGCTACACCTTC.

The gene calls are TRBV9 and TRBJ2-1, with D possibly TRBD2 on 7 matching bases. V was shortened by 1 base and J by 6 bases, with 14 bases between the two germline ends. CDR1 SGDLS and CDR2 YYNGEE come from the germline V gene. This CDR3 region has 15 residues. DNA for the CDR3: TGTGCCAGCAGCGTATCATGGGGGGGGCCCAATGAGCAGTTCTTC. Translated: CASSVSWGGPNEQFF. The complete variable domain, with remaining parts taken from reference TRBV9 and TRBJ2-1, reads DSGVTQTPKHLITATGQRVTLRCSPRSGDLSVYWYQQSLDQGLQFLIQYYNGEERAKGNILERFSAQQFPDLHSELNLSSLELGDSALYFCASSVSWGGPNEQFFGPGTRLTVL.

J is TRBJ2-6 and V is TRBV5-1; 8 bases align to TRBD1. This CDR3 has 18 amino acids. The ends lost 5 bases at V and 0 bases at J; junction bases unmatched: 10. Per germline, CDR1 SGHRS and CDR2 YFSETQ. CDR3 sequence (DNA): TGCGCCAGCAGTCTAGGACAGGGAATAGGCTCTGGGGCCAACGTCCTGACTTTC. Translating it yields CASSLGQGIGSGANVLTF.

This chain uses TRBV29-1 with TRBJ1-1, with 9 bases matching TRBD1. The CDR3 spans 15 residues. Germline trimming cut 6 bases from V and 3 bases from J; bases unmatched to any gene: 11. Germline values: CDR1 SQVTM, CDR2 ANQGSEA. CDR3 amino acids: CSVPRTGVSDTEAFF. In DNA, the CDR3 is TGCAGCGTCCCGCGGACAGGGGTTTCAGACACTGAAGCTTTCTTT.

This sequence joins TRBV7-2 and TRBJ1-1; perhaps TRBD1 as D (5 bases). CDR3 length: 14 residues. V lost 0 bases to trimming and J lost 6 bases, with 11 bases between them. CDR1 and CDR2 from the germline V gene are SGHTA and FQGNSA. DNA for the CDR3: TGTGCCAGCAGCTTAGCAGGGACGGGGGCTGAAGCTTTCTTT. Protein product: CASSLAGTGAEAFF.

The chain couples TRBV11-2 to TRBJ1-4, with 8 bases aligning to TRBD1. The CDR3 extends over 15 amino acids. Germline V gene sequence: CDR1 SGHAT, CDR2 FQNNGV. V lost 4 bases and J lost 4; bases outside the gene matches: 5. The CDR3 DNA reads as TGTGCCAGCAGCTCCAGGACAGGGCGTAATGAAAAACTGTTTTTT. It specifies CASSSRTGRNEKLFF.

This clone was picked up a small number of times. V is TRBV5-1 and J is TRBJ1-3; D uncertain. V was clipped by 1 base and J by 4 bases, with 9 bases between them. The length of the CDR3 is 14 residues. CDR1 is SGHRS, CDR2 YFSETQ, per germline. The CDR3 nucleotides are TGCGCCAGCAGCTTGAACGCCAGGGGAAACACCATATATTTT. This codes for CASSLNARGNTIYF.

The CDR3 is CASSLPPAGYTF. Written as DNA, the CDR3 is TGTGCCAGCAGTTTACCCCCCGCGGGCTACACCTTC. The rearrangement links TRBV28 to TRBJ1-2, with D unresolved. Germline CDR1 is MDHEN and CDR2 is SYDVKM. This CDR3 spans 12 amino acids. The V end was cut by 2 bases, the J end by 8 bases, with 9 bases between.

The V gene is TRBV9, the J gene TRBJ2-7; 8 nucleotides match TRBD2. CDR1 is SGDLS and CDR2 is YYNGEE in the germline V gene. Losses at the gene ends were 2 bases for V and 5 bases for J; bases not matched to a gene: 9. The CDR3 length is 15 residues. The CDR3 DNA follows: TGTGCCAGCAGCGTGGGGTGGGGTAGCGGGAACGAGCAGTACTTC. Translating gives CASSVGWGSGNEQYF.

The V and J genes are TRBV3-1 (or the pseudogene TRBV3-2) and TRBJ2-7, with D perhaps TRBD2 (5 bases). V dropped 4 bases and J dropped 7 bases, with 20 bases sitting between them. Germline assignment: CDR1 LGHDT and CDR2 YNNKEL (reference sequence). The CDR3 sequence is 15 residues long. The CDR3 DNA reads as TGTGCCAGCAGCCGGATTGGGCTTTCTCCGGGAGAGCAGTACTTC. Its protein is CASSRIGLSPGEQYF.

This clone was seen a handful of times. J is TRBJ2-1 and V is TRBV7-3; perhaps TRBD2 as D (5 bases). The ends were cut back, 1 base at V and 9 bases at J, with 19 bases in the middle. In germline, CDR1 is SGHTA, CDR2 FQGTGA. This CDR3 has 16 residues. CDR3 coding DNA: TGTGCCAGCAGCTTAAACTCCCTAAGAGGGCGCGGTGAGCAGTTCTTC. Protein product: CASSLNSLRGRGEQFF.

J is TRBJ2-3 and V is TRBV9, with D maybe TRBD2 (6 bases). Trimming removed 4 bases at V and 1 base at J, with 16 bases between. Germline assignment: CDR1 SGDLS and CDR2 YYNGEE. This CDR3 region has 16 residues. CDR3 region: CASSPYRGGGTDTQYF. CDR3 DNA sequence: TGTGCCAGCAGCCCGTACCGAGGAGGGGGCACAGATACGCAGTATTTT.

The chain combines TRBV27 with TRBJ1-1, with D perhaps matching TRBD1 (6 bases). The CDR3 is 12 amino acids. Looked up from germline, CDR1 is MNHEY and CDR2 is SMNVEV (reference sequence). Trimming left V 3 bases short and J 8 bases short, with 10 bases between. CDR3 loop: CASSFPQGEAFF. CDR3 bases: TGTGCCAGCAGTTTTCCACAGGGAGAAGCTTTCTTT.

In its sample, this clone was seen once. CDR3 nucleotides: TGTGCCAGCAGCTTAGGGACTAGCGGAGGCACAGATACGCAGTATTTT. As protein: CASSLGTSGGTDTQYF. This rearrangement joins TRBV7-3 to TRBJ2-3; 11 bases align to TRBD2. Unmatched junction bases numbered 2, after V lost 2 bases and J lost 1 base. Per the germline V gene, CDR1 is SGHTA and CDR2 is FQGTGA. The CDR3 contains 16 residues.

The J gene is TRBJ2-7, the V gene TRBV11-3; 15 bases line up with TRBD2. The CDR3 totals 15 residues. CDR1 SGHNT and CDR2 YENEEA come from the germline V gene. J lost 8 bases, V lost 4 bases, and 6 bases had no gene match. The CDR3 here is CASSSRTSGRDQQYF. DNA for the CDR3: TGTGCCAGCAGCTCAAGGACTAGCGGGAGGGATCAGCAGTACTTC.

This clone showed up just a few times. The CDR3 DNA is TGTGCCAGCAGCGAAGGGGCCCTGACCTACGAGCAGTACTTC. The encoded protein is CASSEGALTYEQYF. The rearrangement uses TRBV27 and TRBJ2-7; D possibly corresponds to TRBD1 (5 bases). CDR3 length: 14 amino acids. V lost 6 bases and J lost 2, with 14 bases in between. Germline V gene data show CDR1 as MNHEY and CDR2 as SMNVEV (reference sequence).

This clone is a singleton in its sample. The chain carries TRBV11-2 and TRBJ2-2; 8 nucleotides align to TRBD2. This CDR3 is built from 17 residues. Trimming took 5 bases from V and 0 from J; bases not matched to a gene: 8. CDR1 and CDR2 (germline): SGHAT, FQNNGV. In DNA, the CDR3 is TGTGCCAGCAGCCTACTAGCGGAGTCATCGAACACCGGGGAGCTGTTTTTT. Protein: CASSLLAESSNTGELFF.